One T cell receptor (beta chain) is described in this entry. This sample is drawn from a study of blood T cell repertoires in COVID-19. Sequencing was performed with immunoSEQ multiplex PCR; in TCRdb, only in-frame clones are kept and a portion is missing. The data show 220,000 or so clones, roughly nine tenths seen once. The germline V gene encodes CDR1 MDHEN and CDR2 SYDVKM. The CDR3 consists of 13 residues. V lost 7 bases, J lost 4 bases, and 13 bases lay in between. The V gene is TRBV28, the J gene TRBJ1-1, with D possibly being TRBD1 (6 bases). The receptor comes from a woman between 45 and 65 years old with COVID-19, enrolled during active disease. Sequenced: peripheral blood. The CDR3 region is CASKQGRGTEAFF. The CDR3 region has the DNA TGTGCCAGCAAGCAGGGGCGCGGCACTGAAGCTTTCTTT.